Shown below are 9 T cell receptor beta chains from a single sample sequenced in a study of chronic HIV infection and antiretroviral therapy. TCRdb independently ran MiXCR on the 5' RACE reads; one entry per CDR3 protein. The table lists 40,000 to 50,000 distinct CDR3 sequences, about a fifth of them singletons. The sequenced material came from peripheral blood. The origin of the receptors is an adult who had HIV and had not received antiretroviral therapy, or was an uninfected healthy control (not recorded which).

The chain employs TRBV10-2 and TRBJ2-7, with D tentatively TRBD1 (6 bases). CDR3 size: 12 residues. The V end was cut by 5 bases, the J end by 5 bases, with 10 bases between. CDR1 is WSHSY, CDR2 SAAADI, per germline. The CDR3 loop reads CASSPQGHEQYF. CDR3 in DNA: TGCGCCAGCAGTCCACAGGGCCACGAGCAGTACTTC.

A few counts support this clonotype. J is TRBJ2-7 and V is TRBV3-1, with 7 bases fitting TRBD2. The junction had 5 bases not matched to a gene; V was cut back by 4 bases and J by 2 bases. Germline CDR1 LGHDT, CDR2 YNNKEL (reference sequence). CDR3 length equals 14 residues. The CDR3 protein is CASSPSGVPYEQYF. In nucleotides, the CDR3 is TGTGCCAGCAGCCCCAGCGGGGTACCCTACGAGCAGTACTTC.

The V and J genes are TRBV20-1 and TRBJ2-3, with 8 bases identical to TRBD2. Losses at the gene ends were 4 bases for V and 7 bases for J; bases not matched to a gene: 16. The CDR3 contains 16 residues. From germline, CDR1 is DFQATT and CDR2 SNEGSKA (reference sequence). CDR3 bases: TGCAGTGCTAACCGCGACGTAGCGGGGAGCGGGCATACGCAGTATTTT. Translated, it gives CSANRDVAGSGHTQYF.

The V and J genes are TRBV29-1 and TRBJ1-2; no reliable D call. Germline-derived CDR1 and CDR2 are SQVTM and ANQGSEA. This CDR3 spans 10 amino acids. Trimming cost V 6 bases and J 6 bases, with 8 bases left between them. The CDR3 coding sequence is TGCAGCGTCCACGCGGATGGCTACACCTTC. Translated, it gives CSVHADGYTF.

The V call is TRBV4-1, the J call TRBJ2-3; D call uncertain. V lost 6 bases and J 4 bases, leaving 17 bases between the germline ends. This CDR3 spans 15 amino acids. From germline, CDR1 is MGHRA and CDR2 YSYEKL. The CDR3: CASRARPVGSDTQYF. In DNA form, the CDR3 reads TGCGCCAGCAGGGCTCGTCCGGTGGGATCAGATACGCAGTATTTT.

This clonotype was picked up a small number of times. This rearrangement joins TRBV4-2 to TRBJ1-6; 7 bases are shared with TRBD1. Germline lookup yields CDR1 LGHNA and CDR2 YNFKEQ. The J segment lost 6 bases and the V segment lost 4 bases, leaving 3 bases of the junction unmatched. The CDR3 spans 14 residues. The CDR3 region is CASSPGQSNSPLHF. Written as DNA, the CDR3 is TGTGCCAGCAGCCCGGGACAGTCTAATTCACCCCTCCACTTT.

This clonotype has more than one count but fewer than ten. V usage is TRBV9 and J usage is TRBJ2-7, with D possibly being TRBD1 or TRBD2 (5 bases each). The CDR3 extends over 16 amino acids. The V end lost 4 bases, the J end lost 7 bases, and 24 bases lay between the germline ends. CDR1 and CDR2 (germline): SGDLS, YYNGEE. Written as DNA, the CDR3 is TGTGCCAGCAGCCCTAGAGGGGCGCGATCTCCGAGGGAGCAGTACTTC. Its translation is CASSPRGARSPREQYF.

V usage is TRBV5-1 and J usage is TRBJ2-1; 12 bases are a match to TRBD2. The CDR3 covers 16 residues. Germline CDR1 and CDR2: SGHRS and YFSETQ. V trimming: 4 bases; J trimming: 9 bases; junction bases outside the gene matches: 11. For the CDR3, the DNA is TGCGCCAGCAGCACCCCTAGCGGGAGGGCGGTCGGTGAGCAGTTCTTC. Its protein product is CASSTPSGRAVGEQFF.

This clonotype was detected many times. The CDR3 coding sequence is TGTGCCAGCAGGGGACAGGGCTATGGCTACACCTTC. It codes for CASRGQGYGYTF. The chain is built from TRBV7-9 and TRBJ1-2; 9 bases line up with TRBD1. V shed 6 bases and J 4 bases; nucleotides not matched to a gene: 0. Germline V gene sequence: CDR1 SEHNR, CDR2 FQNEAQ (reference sequence). The CDR3 is 12 residues long.